This T cell receptor (beta chain) is from a study of T cells after yellow fever vaccination. The wider study: Fractions low in cell number were prepared with SMART-Seq v4 Ultra Low Input.

This clonotype was counted many times. Antigen specificity is unknown. Germline lookup yields CDR1 SGHDT and CDR2 YYEEEE. V lost 0 bases to trimming and J lost 5 bases, with 12 bases between them. The CDR3 spans 15 residues. Findings and caveats of the study: By day 5 rather than day 15, the secondary response had peaked, though it was weaker. Post-booster samples contained most primary-vaccination clones (about 96% CD4, roughly 88% CD8). Abundant clonotypes from the bulk population could have been carried over as contaminants into FACS-sorted repertoires.

Using its own MiXCR run on the 5' RACE reads, TCRdb lists one record per CDR3 protein. This repertoire shows approximately 61,000 distinct CDR3 sequences, more than 5.5% found once; its top ten account for 40%. This TCR was sampled from a man aged 18-30 years who received the YFV17D yellow fever vaccine. The material was CD8+ T cells sorted from PBMCs, obtained on the day of the first yellow fever vaccination. The rearrangement links TRBV5-6 to TRBJ1-5, with D possibly matching TRBD1 (5 bases). DNA for the CDR3: TGTGCCAGCAGCTTGGTCGGGGGTCGGGATCAGCCCCAGCATTTT. Encoded protein: CASSLVGGRDQPQHF.